This T cell receptor beta chain derives from a study of blood T cell repertoires in COVID-19. Study summary: Samples taken during acute and convalescent COVID-19 were collected in the United States, Italy and Spain. Sources were T cells, B-cell-depleted T cells, or PBMCs; the material itself was cDNA or gDNA.

This clone is a singleton in its sample. Per the germline V gene, CDR1 is SGHDT and CDR2 is YYEEEE. This CDR3 comprises 13 residues. The J segment lost 4 bases and the V segment lost 2 bases, leaving 2 bases of the junction unmatched. Authors' processing steps: Reference gene primer amplification yielded estimated nucleated cell counts. Method: immunoSEQ multiplex PCR; TCRdb's copy keeps in-frame clones and lacks some. V and J calls and clone size are copied from that table; D and trimming were computed from the DNA. The sample shows 90,000 to 140,000 clones, 85% of them seen only once. Sequenced material: peripheral blood. This clonotype was obtained from a man aged 45-65 years with acute or convalescent COVID-19. This chain connects TRBV5-6 to TRBJ1-2, with 7 nucleotides matching TRBD1. The CDR3 DNA follows: TGTGCCAGCAGCTTAGGGGGCTCCTATGGCTACACCTTC. Translated: CASSLGGSYGYTF.